This T cell receptor beta chain was captured in a study of T cell responses to AZD1222 COVID-19 vaccine. J was trimmed by 3 bases and V by 6 bases; bases with no gene match: 7. The CDR3 length is 14 residues. Germline-derived CDR1 and CDR2 are SGHVS and FQNEAQ. The data were produced by immunoSEQ multiplex PCR, yet TCRdb's version contains in-frame clones alone and is incomplete. The sample lists more than 150,000 clones; under 95% were seen once. As concerns this clone: Its cognate antigen is unknown.

Findings of the study overall: None of the repertoires were sampled until the peak T cell response had passed. Distributed over spike, vaccine-associated CD4 TCRs predominated at 160-218 and 743-854.

Timing groups of about 4 and about 12 weeks for second doses were pooled. This receptor was identified in an adult who received the AZD1222 COVID-19 vaccine. J is TRBJ1-1 and V is TRBV7-8; 7 bases are a match to TRBD1. The specimen comprised peripheral blood, sampled 28 days after the second AZD1222 dose. CDR3 loop: CASSPGGWDTEAFF. Written as DNA, the CDR3 is TGTGCCAGCAGTCCAGGGGGTTGGGACACTGAAGCTTTCTTT.